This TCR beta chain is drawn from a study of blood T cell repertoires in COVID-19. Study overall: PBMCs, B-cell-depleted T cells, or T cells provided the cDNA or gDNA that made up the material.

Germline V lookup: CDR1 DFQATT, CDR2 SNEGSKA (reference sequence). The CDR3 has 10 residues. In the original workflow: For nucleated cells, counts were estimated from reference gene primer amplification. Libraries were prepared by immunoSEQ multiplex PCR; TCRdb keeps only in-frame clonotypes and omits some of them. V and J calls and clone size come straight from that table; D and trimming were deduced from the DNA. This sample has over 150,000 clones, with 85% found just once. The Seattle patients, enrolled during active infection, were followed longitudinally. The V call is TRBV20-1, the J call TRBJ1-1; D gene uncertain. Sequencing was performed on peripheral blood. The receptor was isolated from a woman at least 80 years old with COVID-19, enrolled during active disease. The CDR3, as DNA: TGCAGCACCGGGGACACTGAAGCTTTCTTT. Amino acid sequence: CSTGDTEAFF.